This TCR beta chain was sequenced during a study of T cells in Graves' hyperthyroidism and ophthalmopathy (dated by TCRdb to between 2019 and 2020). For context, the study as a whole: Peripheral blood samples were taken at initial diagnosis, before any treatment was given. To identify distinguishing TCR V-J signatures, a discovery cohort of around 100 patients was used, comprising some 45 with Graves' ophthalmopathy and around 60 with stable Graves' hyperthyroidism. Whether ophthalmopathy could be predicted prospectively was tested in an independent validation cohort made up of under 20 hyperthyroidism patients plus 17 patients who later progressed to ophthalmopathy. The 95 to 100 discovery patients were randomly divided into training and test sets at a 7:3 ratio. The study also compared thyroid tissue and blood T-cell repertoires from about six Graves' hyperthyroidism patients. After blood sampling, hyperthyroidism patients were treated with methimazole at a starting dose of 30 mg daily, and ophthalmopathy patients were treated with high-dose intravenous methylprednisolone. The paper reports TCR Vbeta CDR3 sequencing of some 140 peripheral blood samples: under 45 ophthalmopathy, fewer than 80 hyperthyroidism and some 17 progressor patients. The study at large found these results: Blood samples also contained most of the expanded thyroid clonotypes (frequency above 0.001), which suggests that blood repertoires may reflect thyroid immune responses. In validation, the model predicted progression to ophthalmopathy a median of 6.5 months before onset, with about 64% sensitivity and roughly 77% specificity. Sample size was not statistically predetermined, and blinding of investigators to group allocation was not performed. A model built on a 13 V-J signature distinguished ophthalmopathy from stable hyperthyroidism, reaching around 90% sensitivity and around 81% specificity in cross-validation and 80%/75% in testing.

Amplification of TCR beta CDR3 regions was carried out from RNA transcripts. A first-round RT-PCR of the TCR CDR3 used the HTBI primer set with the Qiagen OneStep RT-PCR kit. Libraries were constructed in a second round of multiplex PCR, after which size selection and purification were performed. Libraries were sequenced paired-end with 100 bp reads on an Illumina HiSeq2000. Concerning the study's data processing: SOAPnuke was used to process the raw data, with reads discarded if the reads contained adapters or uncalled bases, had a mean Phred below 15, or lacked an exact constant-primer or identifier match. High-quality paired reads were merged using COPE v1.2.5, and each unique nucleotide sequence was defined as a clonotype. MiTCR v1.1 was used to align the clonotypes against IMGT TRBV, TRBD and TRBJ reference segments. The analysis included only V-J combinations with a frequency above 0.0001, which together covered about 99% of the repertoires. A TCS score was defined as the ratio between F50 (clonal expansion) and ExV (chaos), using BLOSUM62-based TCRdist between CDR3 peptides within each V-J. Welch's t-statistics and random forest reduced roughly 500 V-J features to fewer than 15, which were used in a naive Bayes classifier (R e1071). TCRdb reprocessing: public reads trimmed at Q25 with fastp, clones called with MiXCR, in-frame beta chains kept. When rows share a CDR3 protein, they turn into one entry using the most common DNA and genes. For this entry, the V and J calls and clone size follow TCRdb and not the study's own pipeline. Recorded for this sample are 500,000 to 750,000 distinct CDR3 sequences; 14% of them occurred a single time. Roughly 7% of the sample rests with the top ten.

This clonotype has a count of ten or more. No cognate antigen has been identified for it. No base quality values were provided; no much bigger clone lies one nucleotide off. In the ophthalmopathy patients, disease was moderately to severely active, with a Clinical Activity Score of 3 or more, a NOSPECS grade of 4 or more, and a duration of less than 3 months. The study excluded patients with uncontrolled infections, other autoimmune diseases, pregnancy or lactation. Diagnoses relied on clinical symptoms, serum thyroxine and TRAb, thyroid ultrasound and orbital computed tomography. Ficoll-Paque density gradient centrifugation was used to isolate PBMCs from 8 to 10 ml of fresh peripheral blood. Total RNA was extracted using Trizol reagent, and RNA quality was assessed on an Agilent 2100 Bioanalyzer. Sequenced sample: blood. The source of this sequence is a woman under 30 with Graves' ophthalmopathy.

The CDR3 region: CATSQGAVYEQYF. The nucleotide sequence is TGTGCCACCAGTCAGGGGGCCGTGTACGAGCAGTACTTC. The chain joins TRBV24-1 to TRBJ2-7; 8 central nucleotides agree with TRBD1. V and J are trimmed by 6 bases and 4 bases, and the gene matches miss 4 bases of the junction. The CDR3 has 13 amino acids, counting the end cysteine and phenylalanine. The kept DNA is CDR3 alone, 39 bases in frame from the first base. CDR1 and CDR2 were assigned from the germline V gene as KGHDR and SFDVKD.